The clone carrying this TCR beta chain occurred a few times. Its target is unknown. The data originate from a study of beta chain features in type 1 diabetes. Study background: Investigators examined 107,917,701 sorted cells across all samples. Study outcomes and limitations: Moderate but significant shortening of TCRB CDR3s was recorded in all four CD4+ subsets from Type 1 diabetes patients.

CDR1 is SGHAT and CDR2 is FQNNGV in the germline V gene. The CDR3 is 14 residues long. V trimming: 5 bases; J trimming: 6 bases; junction bases outside the gene matches: 8. The isolated RNA, all of it, was reverse transcribed, so expressed TCRB transcripts were what got sequenced. Produced via immunoSEQ multiplex PCR; TCRdb's table is partial and in-frame only. The sample includes almost 350,000 clones, around 9% of them seen just once. The collection from each donor was one heparinised blood draw averaging roughly 100 mL. The sequenced material came from central memory CD4+ T cells from blood. This clonotype originated in a young man with type 1 diabetes. This chain connects TRBV11-2 to TRBJ2-7; 9 positions agree with TRBD1. The CDR3 is CASSRPGQGGEQYF. The CDR3 region has the DNA TGTGCCAGCAGCCGACCGGGACAGGGCGGCGAGCAGTACTTC.